This TCR beta chain was captured in a study of blood T cell repertoires in COVID-19 (TCRdb year 2020). For context, the study as a whole: Samples from collaborators originated in the United States, Italy and Spain and spanned both the acute and convalescent phases of COVID-19. Subjects who had been exposed to COVID-19, were actively infected with it, or had recovered from it provided the deeply sampled blood TCRbeta repertoires that made up the dataset. The samples were drawn from the first 160 participants of the ongoing ImmuneRACE study and from under 1,500 subjects provided by 6 global collaborators. Where HLA class I and class II types were available, the types were taken from metadata supplied by the sample provider, not from assay-based typing. The prospective study material was composed of cDNA or gDNA derived from T cells, B-cell-depleted T cells, or PBMCs. The repertoires were made available in a free public database intended to serve as a resource for research on the immune response to SARS-CoV-2. Sample metadata almost always included a de-identified subject ID, COVID-19 status, age in years and sex.

V gives up 0 bases and J gives up 4 bases, and the segment between their germline ends measures 12 bases. Per the germline V gene, MGHRA is the CDR1 and YSYEKL is the CDR2. Taken from cysteine to phenylalanine, the CDR3 has 15 residues. Kept here is only the CDR3 DNA, which spans 45 bases and is read in frame from base 1. Study-level results and caveats: How much clinical and demographic metadata was included differed by source and by participant, and the metadata was provided uncurated.

TCRbeta CDR3 regions were amplified from genomic DNA by means of the immunoSEQ Assay, a bias-controlled multiplex PCR. On the authors' methods: Nucleated cell counts per sample were estimated from amplification of reference gene primers within the assay. Sequence reads were collapsed and filtered to measure the absolute abundance of every unique TCRbeta CDR3 rearrangement. For each sample, productive Simpson clonality was calculated as the square root of Simpson's diversity index across productive rearrangements. TCRdb stores this immuneACCESS table with in-frame sequences only. Part of the clones is absent; in the studies checked, under half of the shortfall reflects unresolved V genes, and no reason is known for the rest. V, J and clone size were drawn from that table, and D and trimming were deduced from the DNA. The sample has 40,000 or so clones on record, 85% to 90% of them singletons. The ten most abundant clones make up around an eighth of the sample.

Comments on this clone: The clone's antigen remains unknown. The sample holds no much larger clone one base away, and base qualities are not on file.

Collaborating institutions collected whole blood in K2EDTA tubes following their own protocols. For TCRbeta analysis, collaborators shipped samples as frozen whole blood, isolated PBMCs, or DNA extracted from either of those sample types. The sequencing sample was made of peripheral blood. The source is a human donor in a cohort sampled during active COVID-19. The V and J genes are TRBV4-1 and TRBJ1-2; TRBD1 could be the D gene, as 6 bases match. The nucleotide sequence is given as TGCGCCAGCAGCCAAGAACACAGGGTGGTCTATGGCTACACCTTC. The resulting protein is CASSQEHRVVYGYTF.